Shown below are 8 T cell receptor beta chains from a single sample sequenced in a study of regulatory T cells in long-lasting Graves disease. Time point here: newly diagnosed GD, antithyroid drugs for less than 3 months. Extracted PBMC RNA gave rise to the TCR library. For TCR beta, libraries came from iRepertoire HTBI primers and Arm-PCR of CDR3 regions. TCRdb re-derived calls from the multiplex PCR reads in MiXCR, one entry per CDR3 protein. The data hold 350,000 to 500,000 distinct CDR3 sequences, with 14% observed a single time. Another study also made use of these data, one on T cells in Graves' hyperthyroidism and ophthalmopathy.

The source was peripheral blood mononuclear cells (PBMCs), collected at new diagnosis, from a patient treated with antithyroid drugs. These receptors were taken from a woman in her forties or fifties with Graves disease.

The chain carries TRBV3-1 and TRBJ1-5, with D possibly TRBD1 on 5 matching bases. Trimming shortened V by 7 bases and J by 7 bases, and 17 bases separated the two germline ends. This CDR3 spans 14 amino acids. Germline V gene sequence: CDR1 LGHDT, CDR2 YNNKEL (reference sequence). The CDR3 nucleotides are TGTGCCAGCACCCGGGGGGGGGAAGGGCAGCCCCAGCATTTT. Protein: CASTRGGEGQPQHF.

The rearrangement joins TRBV12-3 or TRBV12-4 to TRBJ2-1; D might be TRBD1 or TRBD2, each matching 7 bases. V shed 6 bases and J shed 2 bases, with 20 bases lying between them. The CDR3 is 17 residues long. Here the CDR3 DNA reads TGTGCCAGCAGGCAGGGGGGGGGGGGGCTCCCCTACAATGAGCAGTTCTTC. Its translation: CASRQGGGGLPYNEQFF.

This clonotype was detected ten times or more. The chain couples TRBV30 to TRBJ2-3; 10 positions match TRBD2. Germline V CDR1 and CDR2: GTSNPN, SVGIG (reference sequence). This CDR3 comprises 19 residues. V lost 1 base and J lost 4; bases outside the gene matches: 17. The CDR3: CAWSEGRWASGRAPDTQYF. The CDR3 DNA follows: TGTGCCTGGAGTGAGGGGCGATGGGCGAGCGGGAGGGCCCCAGATACGCAGTATTTT.

The chain joins TRBV5-1 to TRBJ2-3; D is undetermined. The CDR3 length is 14 residues. The V gene lost 0 bases and the J gene lost 5 bases, with 10 bases spanning the gap. Germline CDR1 SGHRS, CDR2 YFSETQ. The CDR3 reads CASSLGQTGDTQYF. CDR3 coding DNA: TGCGCCAGCAGCTTGGGTCAAACCGGAGATACGCAGTATTTT.

This clonotype has a count of ten or more. The V call is TRBV7-9, the J call TRBJ2-1, with a tentative D call TRBD2 (6 bases). Deletions cut 5 bases from V and 11 bases from J, with 16 bases between. This CDR3 has 13 residues. Germline V gives CDR1 SEHNR, CDR2 FQNEAQ (reference sequence). The CDR3 DNA reads TGTGCCAGCAGCCGCGGGACTCTAGAAAAGCAGTTCTTC. This gives the protein CASSRGTLEKQFF.

This clonotype was seen repeatedly, ten times or more. CDR3 amino acids: CASREDSYSNQPQHF. DNA of the CDR3: TGTGCCAGCAGGGAGGACAGTTATAGCAATCAGCCCCAGCATTTT. The chain links TRBV2 to TRBJ1-5; a possible D gene is TRBD1 (6 bases). Germline V gene sequence: CDR1 SNHLY, CDR2 FYNNEI. This CDR3 contains 15 residues. V was cut by 6 bases and J by 0 bases, with 12 bases left in between.

The rearrangement links TRBV2 to TRBJ1-3; 9 bases fit TRBD1. The V gene's germline CDR1 is SNHLY and CDR2 FYNNEI. V lost 2 bases, J lost 4 bases, and 9 bases stayed unmatched. The CDR3 has 17 residues. The CDR3 region is CASSETQGATLGNTIYF. The CDR3 DNA follows: TGTGCCAGCAGTGAAACACAGGGGGCAACTTTGGGAAACACCATATATTTT.

This clonotype has ten or more counts. This chain joins TRBV11-2 and TRBJ2-6; D is unresolved. Germline V gives CDR1 SGHAT, CDR2 FQNNGV. Trimming stripped 5 bases from V and 4 bases from J, with 9 bases between. The CDR3 has 14 residues. DNA for the CDR3: TGTGCCAGCAGCGTCTTCGGAGGGGCCAACGTCCTGACTTTC. Protein product: CASSVFGGANVLTF. The whole variable domain, filled in from reference TRBV11-2 and TRBJ2-6, reads EAGVAQSPRYKIIEKRQSVAFWCNPISGHATLYWYQQILGQGPKLLIQFQNNGVVDDSQLPKDRFSAERLKGVDSTLKIQPAKLEDSAVYLCASSVFGGANVLTFGAGSRLTVL.